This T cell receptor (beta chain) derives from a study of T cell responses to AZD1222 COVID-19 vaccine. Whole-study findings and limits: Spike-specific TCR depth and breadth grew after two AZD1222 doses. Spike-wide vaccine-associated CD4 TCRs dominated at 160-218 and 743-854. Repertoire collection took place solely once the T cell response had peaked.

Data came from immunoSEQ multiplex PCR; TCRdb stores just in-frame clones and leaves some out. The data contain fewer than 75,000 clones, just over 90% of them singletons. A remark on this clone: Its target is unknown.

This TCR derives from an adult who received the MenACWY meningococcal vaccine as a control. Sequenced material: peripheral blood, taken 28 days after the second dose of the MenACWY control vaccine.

The CDR3 sequence is CASSFPGAGEQYF. CDR3 DNA sequence: TGTGCCAGCAGCTTTCCGGGAGCAGGCGAGCAGTACTTC. The chain combines TRBV5-4 with TRBJ2-7, with D maybe TRBD2 (6 bases). The CDR3 has 13 residues. Germline CDR1 reads SGHNT; CDR2 reads YYREEE (reference sequence). V lost 2 bases to trimming and J lost 6 bases, with 12 bases between them.